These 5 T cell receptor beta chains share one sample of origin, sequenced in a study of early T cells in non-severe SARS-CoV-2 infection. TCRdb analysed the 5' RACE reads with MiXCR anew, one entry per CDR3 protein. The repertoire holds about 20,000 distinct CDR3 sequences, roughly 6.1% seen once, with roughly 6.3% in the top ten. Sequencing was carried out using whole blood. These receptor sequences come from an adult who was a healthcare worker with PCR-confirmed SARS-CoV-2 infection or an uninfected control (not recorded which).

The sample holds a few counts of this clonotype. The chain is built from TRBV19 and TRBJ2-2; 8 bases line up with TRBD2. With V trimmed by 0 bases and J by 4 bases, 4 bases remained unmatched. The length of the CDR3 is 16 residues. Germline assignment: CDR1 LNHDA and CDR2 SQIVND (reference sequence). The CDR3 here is CASSIEGSGTTGELFF. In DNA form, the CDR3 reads TGTGCCAGTAGTATAGAAGGTAGCGGGACCACCGGGGAGCTGTTTTTT.

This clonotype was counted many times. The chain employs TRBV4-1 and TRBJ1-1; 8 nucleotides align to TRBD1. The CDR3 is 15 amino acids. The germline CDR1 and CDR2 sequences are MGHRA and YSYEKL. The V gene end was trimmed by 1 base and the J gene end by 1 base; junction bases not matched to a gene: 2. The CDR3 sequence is CASSQGGTGNTEAFF. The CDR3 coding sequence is TGCGCCAGCAGCCAAGGTGGGACAGGGAACACTGAAGCTTTCTTT.

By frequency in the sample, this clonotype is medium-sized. Here the CDR3 DNA reads TGTGCCAGCAGCTTGGAGGAAGGACTAGTTCCTGCCGAGCAGTACTTC. Translation gives CASSLEEGLVPAEQYF. The genes are TRBV5-4 and TRBJ2-7; 7 nucleotides match TRBD2. The germline V gene has CDR1 SGHNT and CDR2 YYREEE (reference sequence). The CDR3 is made up of 16 amino acids. J lost 6 bases, V lost 0 bases, and 12 bases had no gene match.

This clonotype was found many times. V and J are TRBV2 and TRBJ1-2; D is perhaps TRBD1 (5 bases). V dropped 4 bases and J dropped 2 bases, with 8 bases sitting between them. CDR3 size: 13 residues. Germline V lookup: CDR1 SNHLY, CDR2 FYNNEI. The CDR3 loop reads CASSGGSNYGYTF. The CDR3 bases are TGTGCCAGCAGTGGGGGCAGCAACTATGGCTACACCTTC. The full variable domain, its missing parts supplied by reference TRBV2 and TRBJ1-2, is EPEVTQTPSHQVTQMGQEVILRCVPISNHLYFYWYRQILGQKVEFLVSFYNNEISEKSEIFDDQFSVERPDGSNFTLKIRSTKLEDSAMYFCASSGGSNYGYTFGSGTRLTVV.

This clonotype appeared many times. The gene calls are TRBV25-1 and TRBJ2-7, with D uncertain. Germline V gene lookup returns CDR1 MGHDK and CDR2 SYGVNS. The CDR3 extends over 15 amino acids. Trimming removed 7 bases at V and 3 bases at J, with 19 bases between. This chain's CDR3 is CASNQVVRLGYEQYF. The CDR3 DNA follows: TGTGCCAGCAATCAAGTCGTGAGACTTGGCTACGAGCAGTACTTC.